The clone carrying this TCR beta chain was observed a few times. In the authors' methods: By means of reference gene primer amplification, nucleated cell counts were estimated. Only in-frame clones appear in the TCRdb table, and some are missing; sequencing was by immunoSEQ multiplex PCR. From that table come the V and J calls and clone size; the DNA was used to work out D and trimming. The table has about 35,000 clones, just over 85% seen once. This entry is derived from a study of blood T cell repertoires in COVID-19. Germline-derived CDR1 and CDR2 are SGHRS and YFSETQ. V was cut by 0 bases and J by 5 bases, with 11 bases left in between. The CDR3 is 15 amino acids.

The genes are TRBV5-1 and TRBJ2-2, with a tentative D call TRBD2 (6 bases). This clonotype was obtained from a woman aged 70-85 years with active COVID-19. The sequencing input was peripheral blood. The CDR3 region has the DNA TGCGCCAGCAGCTTGGAGGCAGGGAGGACCGGGGAGCTGTTTTTT. Protein: CASSLEAGRTGELFF.